The 8 T cell receptor beta chains in this list originate from one sample, sequenced in a study of blood T cell repertoires in COVID-19 (TCRdb year 2020). The method was the immunoSEQ multiplex PCR assay. TCRdb holds this immuneACCESS table with in-frame rearrangements only. Some clones are missing; in checked studies, unresolved V genes explain under half, and the rest has no known cause. Within this sample are just over 60,000 clones, with under 85% of them counted one time only. Roughly 22% of the sample comes from the top ten. The sequencing sample was made of peripheral blood. The source of these receptors is a woman older than 75 with active or convalescent COVID-19.

J is TRBJ1-4 and V is TRBV5-1; D is unclear. This CDR3 region has 15 residues. Germline V lookup: CDR1 SGHRS, CDR2 YFSETQ. V was clipped by 2 bases and J by 8 bases, with 16 bases between them. The DNA for the CDR3 is TGCGCCAGCAGCTTCTCGGACTTACTAGAAGAAAAACTGTTTTTT. It is translated as CASSFSDLLEEKLFF.

This sequence joins TRBV19 and TRBJ2-1, with 11 nucleotides matching TRBD1. Looked up from germline, CDR1 is LNHDA and CDR2 is SQIVND (reference sequence). The CDR3 totals 14 residues. The V gene end was trimmed by 9 bases and the J gene end by 9 bases; junction bases not matched to a gene: 10. The CDR3 region is CASQGQGDQTEQFF. CDR3 nucleotide sequence: TGTGCCAGCCAGGGACAGGGGGACCAAACTGAGCAGTTCTTC. Based on the CDR3 plus reference TRBV19 and TRBJ2-1, the full variable domain is DGGITQSPKYLFRKEGQNVTLSCEQNLNHDAMYWYRQDPGQGLRLIYYSQIVNDFQKGDIAEGYSVSREKKESFPLTVTSAQKNPTAFYLCASQGQGDQTEQFFGPGTRLTVL.

This chain connects TRBV6-5 to TRBJ1-6; D is uncertain. This CDR3 region has 13 residues. In germline, CDR1 is MNHEY, CDR2 SVGAGI. V lost 2 bases and J 8 bases, leaving 7 bases between the germline ends. The CDR3 loop reads CASSYGRDSPLHF. The CDR3 DNA follows: TGTGCCAGCAGTTACGGCCGGGATTCACCCCTCCACTTT.

The V and J genes are TRBV5-1 and TRBJ1-1, with 8 bases identical to TRBD1. This CDR3 region has 13 residues. Looked up from germline, CDR1 is SGHRS and CDR2 is YFSETQ. Trimming at V came to 8 bases and at J to 0 bases, leaving 3 bases not matched to a gene. This CDR3 reads CASGQGLNTEAFF. The CDR3 DNA reads as TGCGCCAGTGGACAGGGTTTGAACACTGAAGCTTTCTTT.

This chain uses TRBV2 with TRBJ2-2, with D hard to call. The CDR3 extends over 13 amino acids. Trimming left V 7 bases short and J 7 bases short, with 13 bases between. Germline V gives CDR1 SNHLY, CDR2 FYNNEI. The CDR3 nucleotides are TGTGCCAGCAATCCCCGCGGAAACGGGGAGCTGTTTTTT. This codes for CASNPRGNGELFF.

This rearrangement joins TRBV6-5 to TRBJ1-5, with TRBD1 as a possible D gene (6 bases). The V end lost 6 bases, the J end lost 4 bases, and 16 bases lay between the germline ends. There are 15 residues in the CDR3. Germline V gene sequence: CDR1 MNHEY, CDR2 SVGAGI. CDR3 loop: CASSPRGGLNQPQHF. The CDR3 DNA reads TGTGCCAGCAGCCCAAGGGGGGGATTAAATCAGCCCCAGCATTTT.

This clone was seen just once. The gene calls are TRBV7-2 and TRBJ1-5; D not resolved. The V gene lost 1 base and the J gene lost 3 bases, with 4 bases spanning the gap. CDR3 length: 13 amino acids. Germline-derived CDR1 and CDR2 are SGHTA and FQGNSA. The CDR3 sequence: CASSLDYNQPQHF. The DNA for the CDR3 is TGTGCCAGCAGCTTAGACTACAATCAGCCCCAGCATTTT.

This chain connects TRBV10-3 to TRBJ1-1; D perhaps matches TRBD1 (6 bases). The germline V and J ends were trimmed by 2 bases and 11 bases, with 12 bases remaining between them. Looked up from germline, CDR1 is ENHRY and CDR2 is SYGVKD. This CDR3 is 12 amino acids long. Here the CDR3 reads CAISERAGAAFF. As DNA, the CDR3 is TGTGCCATCAGTGAGAGGGCAGGGGCGGCTTTCTTT.